This TCR beta chain derives from a study of regulatory T cells in long-lasting Graves disease. A few counts support this clonotype. Building the TCR beta libraries relied on iRepertoire HTBI primers, and CDR3 regions underwent Arm-PCR. A single record per CDR3 protein comes from TCRdb applying MiXCR to the multiplex PCR reads. The table has under 450,000 distinct CDR3 sequences, 20% to 25% seen once. Time point: persistent/refractory GD, antithyroid drugs over 5 years with positive TRAb. Preparation of the TCR library used RNA extracted from PBMCs. Sequencing was performed on peripheral blood mononuclear cells (PBMCs), taken when the disease was refractory, from a patient treated with antithyroid drugs. The source of this sequence is a woman aged 35 to 49 with Graves disease.

The CDR3 coding sequence is TGTGCCTGGAACCAACAGGGTGCCTATGGCTACACCTTC. As protein: CAWNQQGAYGYTF. The rearrangement uses TRBV30 and TRBJ1-2; TRBD1 is a possible D gene (6 bases). The ends were cut back, 4 bases at V and 4 bases at J, with 13 bases in the middle. The CDR3 consists of 13 residues. Germline V gene data show CDR1 as GTSNPN and CDR2 as SVGIG (reference sequence).